Listed below are T cell receptor beta chains from one sample, sequenced in a study of blood T cell repertoires in COVID-19. Repertoires were generated with immunoSEQ multiplex PCR, while TCRdb's copy carries only in-frame clones and drops some. The data hold 200,000 to 250,000 clones, with roughly 89% observed a single time. Material: PBMCs or T cells enriched from blood (not recorded which). All receptors come from a woman aged 35 to 49 with acute COVID-19. CDR3s include the opening cysteine and the closing phenylalanine or tryptophan. A D gene is named only where the DNA matches it firmly. Not all rows give a size; the values are once, few, many and, for expanded clones, a class.

CDR3 length	clone size	V gene	J gene	D gene	CDR3 protein	CDR3 DNA
14	NA	TRBV2	TRBJ1-1	NA	CASSGRGRNTEAFF	TGTGCCAGCAGCGGCAGGGGCCGGAACACTGAAGCTTTCTTT
14	NA	TRBV9	TRBJ2-1	TRBD2	CASSVSGGDNEQFF	TGTGCCAGCAGCGTTAGCGGGGGGGACAATGAGCAGTTCTTC
12	NA	TRBV6-5	TRBJ1-1	NA	CASSDTGTKAFF	TGTGCCAGCAGCGACACCGGGACAAAGGCTTTCTTT
12	NA	TRBV3-1/TRBV3-2	TRBJ1-2	NA	CASSLRDNGYTF	TGTGCCAGCAGCCTCCGGGACAATGGCTACACCTTC
17	NA	TRBV9	TRBJ2-2	NA	CASSLDPNREHTGELFF	TGTGCCAGCAGCCTCGACCCCAACAGGGAACACACCGGGGAGCTGTTTTTT
14	NA	TRBV18	TRBJ1-1	NA	CASSPLGGAQVTFF	TGTGCCAGCTCCCCCCTCGGTGGGGCGCAGGTTACTTTCTTT
15	NA	TRBV7-9	TRBJ2-5	TRBD1	CASSEGTGVEETQYF	TGTGCCAGCAGCGAAGGGACAGGGGTGGAGGAGACCCAGTACTTC
15	NA	TRBV9	TRBJ1-6	NA	CASSPSGGAHSPLHF	TGTGCCAGCAGCCCCTCGGGGGGGGCTCATTCACCCCTCCACTTT
13	NA	TRBV12-3/TRBV12-4	TRBJ1-1	NA	CASSFRLTSEAFF	TGTGCCAGCAGTTTCCGCCTTACTAGTGAAGCTTTCTTT
11	NA	TRBV6-5	TRBJ2-7	NA	CASSYQGMWYF	TGTGCCAGCAGTTACCAGGGAATGTGGTACTTC
14	NA	TRBV19	TRBJ1-1	NA	CASSIGQMNTEAFF	TGTGCCAGTAGTATTGGCCAGATGAACACTGAAGCTTTCTTT
18	NA	TRBV11-2	TRBJ2-2	TRBD2	CASSLGGRGGRVTGELFF	TGTGCCAGCAGCTTAGGCGGTCGGGGGGGCCGGGTAACTGGGGAGCTGTTTTTT
16	NA	TRBV19	TRBJ1-2	NA	CASSTVQRGNSGGYTF	TGTGCCAGTAGTACAGTCCAACGGGGGAATTCGGGCGGCTACACCTTC
16	NA	TRBV5-4	TRBJ2-2	NA	CASSPGTKGPTGELFF	TGTGCCAGCAGCCCCGGGACAAAAGGTCCCACCGGGGAGCTGTTTTTT
15	few	TRBV24-1	TRBJ1-4	TRBD1	CATSERQGSNEKLFF	TGTGCCACCAGTGAAAGACAGGGGTCTAATGAAAAACTGTTTTTT
14	NA	TRBV19	TRBJ1-1	NA	CASSWTVGGTEAFF	TGTGCCAGTAGTTGGACGGTCGGCGGGACTGAAGCTTTCTTT
14	once	TRBV5-8	TRBJ1-1	TRBD1	CASSLGGANTEAFF	TGTGCCAGCAGCTTAGGGGGCGCGAACACTGAAGCTTTCTTT
13	NA	TRBV12-3/TRBV12-4	TRBJ1-1	TRBD1	CASSFTGGTEAFF	TGTGCCAGCAGTTTTACAGGGGGAACTGAAGCTTTCTTT
14	once	TRBV19	TRBJ1-1	NA	CASSIPGVNTEAFF	TGTGCCAGTAGTATTCCAGGGGTGAACACTGAAGCTTTCTTT
13	NA	TRBV5-1	TRBJ1-1	NA	CASSLDPRAEAFF	TGCGCCAGCAGCTTGGACCCCCGCGCTGAAGCTTTCTTT
14	NA	TRBV18	TRBJ2-3	NA	CASSPPLPSDTQYF	TGTGCCAGCTCACCACCACTTCCGTCAGATACGCAGTATTTT
12	NA	TRBV7-2	TRBJ1-2	TRBD1	CASSLGTVGYTF	TGTGCCAGCAGCCTCGGGACAGTAGGCTACACCTTC
14	NA	TRBV5-1	TRBJ1-1	TRBD1	CASSLVPGQPPAVF	TGCGCCAGCAGCTTGGTTCCGGGACAGCCTCCCGCGGTCTTT
14	NA	TRBV7-6	TRBJ1-2	TRBD1	CASSQDRGLGGYTF	TGTGCCAGCAGCCAGGACAGGGGGCTGGGGGGCTACACCTTC
15	once	TRBV11-2	TRBJ2-3	NA	CASSVQGLSTDTQYF	TGTGCCAGCAGCGTACAGGGCCTTAGCACAGATACGCAGTATTTT
13	NA	TRBV19	TRBJ1-6	TRBD1	CATKDRGDSPLHF	TGTGCCACCAAGGACAGGGGCGACTCACCCCTCCACTTT
14	NA	TRBV7-9	TRBJ2-7	NA	CASSPTDSSYEQYF	TGTGCCAGCAGCCCGACAGATAGCTCCTACGAGCAGTACTTC
13	once	TRBV7-9	TRBJ1-6	NA	CASSFGLNSPLHF	TGTGCCAGCAGCTTCGGTTTGAATTCACCCCTCCACTTT
13	NA	TRBV10-3	TRBJ1-1	NA	CAISRVANTEAFF	TGTGCCATCTCCCGGGTGGCGAACACTGAAGCTTTCTTT
12	NA	TRBV5-1	TRBJ1-1	NA	CASIGQNTEAFF	TGCGCCAGCATTGGACAGAACACTGAAGCTTTCTTT
18	once	TRBV9	TRBJ1-2	TRBD1	CASSFSRQGADPLYGYTF	TGTGCCAGCAGCTTTTCCCGACAGGGCGCCGACCCCCTCTATGGCTACACCTTC
15	NA	TRBV14	TRBJ2-2	TRBD1	CASSLRQGRTGELFF	TGTGCCAGCAGCCTGCGACAGGGTCGGACCGGGGAGCTGTTTTTT
14	NA	TRBV19	TRBJ1-5	NA	CASSIERQAQPQHF	TGTGCCAGTAGTATAGAGAGACAGGCACAGCCCCAGCATTTT
15	NA	TRBV7-7	TRBJ2-2	TRBD2	CASSFSGGNTGELFF	TGTGCCAGCAGCTTCTCGGGGGGGAACACCGGGGAGCTGTTTTTT
15	medium-sized	TRBV6-5	TRBJ1-1	NA	CASSYPGGVNTEAFF	TGTGCCAGCAGTTACCCGGGAGGGGTGAACACTGAAGCTTTCTTT
14	NA	TRBV5-1	TRBJ2-2	TRBD1	CASSGTGDTGELFF	TGCGCCAGCAGTGGGACAGGGGACACCGGGGAGCTGTTTTTT
13	once	TRBV6-5	TRBJ2-7	TRBD1	CASAGTGLYEQYF	TGTGCCAGCGCCGGGACAGGGCTTTACGAGCAGTACTTC
13	NA	TRBV12-3/TRBV12-4	TRBJ1-1	TRBD1	CASSDRVDTEAFF	TGTGCCAGCAGTGACAGGGTGGACACTGAAGCTTTCTTT
14	NA	TRBV29-1	TRBJ1-1	NA	CSATTPPGVTEAFF	TGCAGCGCCACGACCCCCCCCGGAGTCACTGAAGCTTTCTTT
15	NA	TRBV19	TRBJ2-1	TRBD1	CASSIQGARWGEQFF	TGTGCCAGTAGTATTCAGGGGGCTCGGTGGGGTGAGCAGTTCTTC
13	few	TRBV6-1	TRBJ1-1	NA	CASSEAGRAEAFF	TGTGCCAGCAGTGAAGCGGGCAGGGCAGAAGCTTTCTTT
13	few	TRBV14	TRBJ1-1	NA	CASSERQSSAAFF	TGTGCCAGCAGCGAACGACAGTCGTCGGCAGCTTTCTTT
13	NA	TRBV29-1	TRBJ2-1	TRBD2	CSAAGDSYNEQFF	TGCAGCGCCGCGGGGGACTCGTACAATGAGCAGTTCTTC
16	once	TRBV5-4	TRBJ1-1	NA	CASSFGSRLRGTEAFF	TGTGCCAGCAGCTTCGGCAGCCGGCTTCGGGGCACTGAAGCTTTCTTT
14	few	TRBV10-3	TRBJ1-1	NA	CAISESGERAEAFF	TGTGCCATCAGTGAGTCAGGGGAGCGGGCTGAAGCTTTCTTT
15	NA	TRBV27	TRBJ1-2	TRBD1	CASSSPQTGGIGYTF	TGTGCCAGCAGTAGCCCACAGACAGGGGGCATTGGCTACACCTTC
11	NA	TRBV6-5	TRBJ1-1	NA	CASSGSTEAFF	TGTGCCAGCAGCGGGAGTACTGAAGCTTTCTTT
16	NA	TRBV2	TRBJ2-2	NA	CASSARDWSNTGELFF	TGTGCCAGCAGTGCACGGGACTGGTCGAACACCGGGGAGCTGTTTTTT
14	once	TRBV19	TRBJ2-4	TRBD1	CASSIRGPGNIQYF	TGTGCCAGTAGTATCAGGGGGCCGGGGAACATTCAGTACTTC
17	NA	TRBV27	TRBJ2-6	NA	CASSSGQSASGANVLTF	TGTGCCAGCAGTTCAGGACAGTCAGCCTCTGGGGCCAACGTCCTGACTTTC
18	NA	TRBV15	TRBJ2-3	NA	CATSRGLKADKGGDTQYF	TGTGCCACCAGTCGAGGGTTAAAAGCTGATAAGGGAGGAGATACGCAGTATTTT
15	NA	TRBV28	TRBJ2-7	NA	CASSPIKDKYYEQYF	TGTGCCAGCAGTCCGATAAAGGACAAATACTACGAGCAGTACTTC
15	NA	TRBV4-1	TRBJ1-4	TRBD1	CASSQVQGINEKLFF	TGCGCCAGCAGCCAGGTACAGGGGATAAATGAAAAACTGTTTTTT
15	NA	TRBV13	TRBJ1-2	TRBD1	CASTTLGTGLDGYTF	TGTGCCAGCACCACCTTAGGGACAGGGCTAGATGGCTACACCTTC